This record looks at one T cell receptor (beta chain) sequence and its context. This sample is drawn from a study of blood T cell repertoires in COVID-19. Study context: COVID-19 samples, acute and convalescent, were from the United States, Italy and Spain.

J lost 0 bases, V lost 4 bases, and 6 bases had no gene match. This CDR3 contains 15 residues. The V gene's germline CDR1 is LNHDA and CDR2 SQIVND (reference sequence). In the source study's methods: Amplification from reference gene primers served as the basis for estimated nucleated cell counts. Assay: immunoSEQ multiplex PCR; the TCRdb copy retains only in-frame clones and omits some. That table is the source of V, J and clone size, and D and trimming were worked out from the DNA. The top ten clones hold around 5.3% of a sample with some 72,000 clones, roughly nine tenths of them seen once. J is TRBJ2-7 and V is TRBV19, with 7 bases matching TRBD1. The sequenced material came from peripheral blood. The clonotype originates from a man in his fifties or sixties with active or convalescent COVID-19. The DNA of the CDR3 is TGTGCCAGTAGTAACCGGGACAGCTACTCCTACGAGCAGTACTTC. Its translation is CASSNRDSYSYEQYF. Using reference TRBV19 and TRBJ2-7 for the parts outside the CDR3, the full variable domain is DGGITQSPKYLFRKEGQNVTLSCEQNLNHDAMYWYRQDPGQGLRLIYYSQIVNDFQKGDIAEGYSVSREKKESFPLTVTSAQKNPTAFYLCASSNRDSYSYEQYFGPGTRLTVT.